This paragraph reports one T cell receptor beta chain. This sample was included in a study of T cell responses to AZD1222 COVID-19 vaccine. TCRdb's copy holds only in-frame clones and misses some; the assay was immunoSEQ multiplex PCR. In the table there are some 150,000 clones, 90% of which are singletons. The CDR3 has 15 residues. Germline V gene sequence: CDR1 SGHNT, CDR2 YYREEE (reference sequence). J gave up 5 bases and V 4 bases, and 6 bases lay outside the gene matches. Sequences were derived from peripheral blood, sampled 28 days after the second dose of the MenACWY control vaccine. The chain employs TRBV5-4 and TRBJ2-2, with 9 bases that match TRBD1. The TCR comes from an adult who received the MenACWY meningococcal vaccine as a control. CDR3 amino acids: CASSLGQGSTGELFF. The CDR3 DNA reads TGTGCCAGCAGCCTGGGACAGGGTTCAACCGGGGAGCTGTTTTTT.